Below are 27 T cell receptor beta chains sequenced from a single sample in a study of T-cell memory formation after mild COVID-19. From the 5' RACE reads, TCRdb called clonotypes with MiXCR, one entry per CDR3 protein. The sample consists of approximately 430,000 distinct CDR3 sequences, about a quarter of them appearing once. The sample taken for sequencing was PBMCs or a T cell subset sorted from them (not recorded which). Source of these receptors: an adult woman who had mild COVID-19 (a few samples of this study predate the infection). Cell type and time point are not known.

This rearrangement joins TRBV4-1 to TRBJ2-5; the D is unclear. V was cut by 1 base and J by 5 bases, with 14 bases left in between. CDR1 and CDR2 from the germline V gene are MGHRA and YSYEKL. The CDR3 contains 15 residues. The CDR3 here is CASSQGKGFGETQYF. The CDR3 nucleotides read TGCGCCAGCAGCCAAGGAAAGGGTTTCGGGGAGACCCAGTACTTC.

This chain's CDR3 is CASSFAGTGVYEQYF. DNA of the CDR3: TGTGCCAGCTCATTCGCGGGGACAGGGGTCTACGAGCAGTACTTC. The V gene is TRBV18, the J gene TRBJ2-7, with TRBD1 matching 10 bases. V shed 5 bases and J 3 bases; nucleotides not matched to a gene: 7. Germline lookup yields CDR1 KGHSH and CDR2 LQKENI. There are 15 residues in the CDR3. Drawing the rest from reference TRBV18 and TRBJ2-7, the complete variable domain is NAGVMQNPRHLVRRRGQEARLRCSPMKGHSHVYWYRQLPEEGLKFMVYLQKENIIDESGMPKERFSAEFPKEGPSILRIQQVVRGDSAAYFCASSFAGTGVYEQYFGPGTRLTVT.

The V call is TRBV7-3, the J call TRBJ2-3; the D is unclear. CDR3 length: 17 amino acids. Germline-derived CDR1 and CDR2 are SGHTA and FQGTGA. Trimming shortened V by 4 bases and J by 2 bases, and 19 bases separated the two germline ends. Here the CDR3 DNA reads TGTGCCAGCAGCTCGACCCCCCGCCCGGGCCACACAGATACGCAGTATTTT. This translates into CASSSTPRPGHTDTQYF.

The J gene is TRBJ2-2, the V gene TRBV30, with a tentative D call TRBD2 (6 bases). The germline gives CDR1 GTSNPN, CDR2 SVGIG (reference sequence). Trimming took off 5 bases at V and 3 bases at J, with 13 bases between the two ends. CDR3 length equals 14 residues. The CDR3 loop reads CAWGSGFHTGELFF. Here the CDR3 DNA reads TGTGCCTGGGGAAGCGGGTTTCACACCGGGGAGCTGTTTTTT.

This chain connects TRBV6-2 or TRBV6-3 to TRBJ1-2; D remains ambiguous. The CDR3 has 13 residues. Germline V gives CDR1 MNHEY, CDR2 SVGEGT. The V and J ends lost 6 bases and 0 bases respectively, with 8 bases between them. CDR3 DNA sequence: TGTGCCAGCAGGCCACCCTCTAACTATGGCTACACCTTC. It yields the protein CASRPPSNYGYTF.

The chain combines TRBV28 with TRBJ2-1; D might be TRBD2 (5 bases). The CDR3 is 15 residues long. Trimming took off 7 bases at V and 5 bases at J, with 18 bases between the two ends. Germline V lookup: CDR1 MDHEN, CDR2 SYDVKM. The CDR3 protein is CASTLTWEKDNEQFF. CDR3 in DNA: TGTGCCAGCACCCTTACGTGGGAGAAGGACAATGAGCAGTTCTTC.

The table lists this clonotype with a count of one. This CDR3 is CSAHNTEAFF. The DNA for the CDR3 is TGCAGTGCTCACAACACTGAAGCTTTCTTT. V gene TRBV20-1 combines with J gene TRBJ1-1; D gene unclear. CDR1 and CDR2 (germline): DFQATT, SNEGSKA (reference sequence). V shed 5 bases and J shed 2 bases, with 3 bases lying between them. The CDR3 length is 10 residues.

This clonotype occurred many times. This chain connects TRBV5-1 to TRBJ2-7; D ambiguous. Germline CDR1 SGHRS, CDR2 YFSETQ. V shed 0 bases and J shed 1 base, with 8 bases lying between them. The CDR3 has 14 residues. The CDR3 DNA is TGCGCCAGCAGCTTGGAGCCGGAGTCCTACGAGCAGTACTTC. This translates into CASSLEPESYEQYF.

J is TRBJ2-7 and V is TRBV29-1, with 9 bases fitting TRBD1. CDR1 and CDR2 from the germline V gene are SQVTM and ANQGSEA. With V trimmed by 5 bases and J by 5 bases, 4 bases remained unmatched. This CDR3 spans 12 amino acids. The CDR3, as DNA: TGCAGCGTTCGGGGACAGGGCGACGAGCAGTACTTC. Residues: CSVRGQGDEQYF.

CDR3 sequence reads: CSARNWRQYNEQFF. CDR3 DNA: TGCAGTGCTAGGAATTGGAGGCAGTACAATGAGCAGTTCTTC. J is TRBJ2-1 and V is TRBV20-1, with a tentative D call TRBD2 (5 bases). CDR1 DFQATT and CDR2 SNEGSKA come from the germline V gene (reference sequence). This CDR3 region has 14 residues. V dropped 3 bases and J dropped 4 bases, with 13 bases sitting between them.

This clonotype was observed a few times. The V call is TRBV20-1, the J call TRBJ2-7; TRBD2 matches at 14 bases. This CDR3 spans 14 amino acids. CDR1 DFQATT and CDR2 SNEGSKA come from the germline V gene (reference sequence). Germline trimming cut 5 bases from V and 4 bases from J; bases unmatched to any gene: 4. The CDR3 DNA is TGCAGTGCTGGGACTAGCGGGAGAGGGTACGAGCAGTACTTC. This gives the protein CSAGTSGRGYEQYF.

CDR3 nucleotide sequence: TGTGCCAGCTCACCGAGGACGAGCAATTCACCCCTCCACTTT. Its translation: CASSPRTSNSPLHF. The V call is TRBV18, the J call TRBJ1-6; D is unresolved. This CDR3 comprises 14 residues. The germline V gene has CDR1 KGHSH and CDR2 LQKENI. The V and J ends lost 3 bases and 7 bases respectively, with 10 bases between them. Together with reference TRBV18 and TRBJ1-6, the CDR3 gives the full variable domain: NAGVMQNPRHLVRRRGQEARLRCSPMKGHSHVYWYRQLPEEGLKFMVYLQKENIIDESGMPKERFSAEFPKEGPSILRIQQVVRGDSAAYFCASSPRTSNSPLHFGNGTRLTVT.

This clonotype was recorded a few times. V and J are TRBV7-9 and TRBJ2-7; the D is unclear. Trimming stripped 2 bases from V and 5 bases from J, with 7 bases between. Germline CDR1 reads SEHNR; CDR2 reads FQNEAQ (reference sequence). The CDR3 is 12 residues long. The CDR3 reads CASSLNPHEQYF. CDR3 nucleotide sequence: TGTGCCAGCAGCTTAAATCCCCACGAGCAGTACTTC.

The CDR3: CASSLGQGGRSTEAFF. CDR3 nucleotide sequence: TGTGCCAGCAGCTTGGGACAGGGGGGCAGGAGCACTGAAGCTTTCTTT. The gene calls are TRBV7-6 and TRBJ1-1; TRBD1 agrees at 11 bases. Germline V gene lookup returns CDR1 SGHVS and CDR2 FNYEAQ. The CDR3 spans 16 residues. Trimming took 3 bases from V and 4 from J; bases not matched to a gene: 7.

The CDR3 loop reads CSVEGLGEYEQYF. The DNA of the CDR3 is TGCAGCGTTGAAGGGCTCGGAGAATACGAGCAGTACTTC. V and J are TRBV29-1 and TRBJ2-7; D gene unclear. CDR3 length: 13 residues. Germline-derived CDR1 and CDR2 are SQVTM and ANQGSEA. Trimming removed 1 base at V and 4 bases at J, with 11 bases between.

V usage is TRBV4-1 and J usage is TRBJ1-1, with 8 bases matching TRBD1. The CDR3 covers 16 residues. Germline CDR1 reads MGHRA; CDR2 reads YSYEKL. V trimming: 4 bases; J trimming: 5 bases; junction bases outside the gene matches: 12. The CDR3 DNA sequence: TGCGCCAGCAGCCGCCTGAAGGTAGGACAGGGAACTGAAGCTTTCTTT. Protein: CASSRLKVGQGTEAFF.

This chain uses TRBV7-2 with TRBJ2-6; 8 bases fit TRBD1. Germline V lookup: CDR1 SGHTA, CDR2 FQGNSA. Losses at the gene ends were 0 bases for V and 2 bases for J; bases not matched to a gene: 6. This CDR3 spans 18 amino acids. The DNA of the CDR3 is TGTGCCAGCAGCTTAGCGAGGCAGGGGGCTGCTGGGGCCAACGTCCTGACTTTC. It yields the protein CASSLARQGAAGANVLTF.

Worth noting for this clonotype: The DNA is omitted, as the CDR3 cannot be located on it reliably, and the CDR3 follows TCRdb's listing. The V gene is TRBV5-5, the J gene TRBJ2-7; the D segment call TRBD1 is taken from the table without a DNA check. The CDR3 numbers 15 amino acids, ends counted. Per germline, CDR1 SGHKS and CDR2 YYEKEE (reference sequence). The CDR3 reads CASSTSVAATYEQYF.

This clonotype was recorded only once. The chain recombines TRBV7-3 with TRBJ2-7; 9 nucleotides match TRBD2. V shed 5 bases, J shed 5 bases, and the junction held 10 bases outside the gene matches. This CDR3 is built from 15 residues. Germline CDR1 is SGHTA and CDR2 is FQGTGA. CDR3 protein: CASSLTRAGGDEQYF. DNA of the CDR3: TGTGCCAGCAGCCTGACTCGAGCGGGAGGCGACGAGCAGTACTTC. Supplemented by reference TRBV7-3 and TRBJ2-7, the full variable domain reads GAGVSQTPSNKVTEKGKYVELRCDPISGHTALYWYRQSLGQGPEFLIYFQGTGAADDSGLPNDRFFAVRPEGSVSTLKIQRTERGDSAVYLCASSLTRAGGDEQYFGPGTRLTVT.

J is TRBJ2-7 and V is TRBV4-1; D remains unclear. V was cut by 1 base and J by 7 bases, with 17 bases left in between. Germline lookup yields CDR1 MGHRA and CDR2 YSYEKL. The CDR3 spans 15 residues. The CDR3 DNA reads TGCGCCAGCAGCCAAGTTGGCAGGCCCGTCGGGGAGCAGTACTTC. It yields the protein CASSQVGRPVGEQYF.

This sequence joins TRBV6-5 and TRBJ2-2; D is unresolved. V was cut by 6 bases and J by 2 bases, with 10 bases left in between. The length of the CDR3 is 14 residues. Germline V gene data show CDR1 as MNHEY and CDR2 as SVGAGI. The CDR3 loop is CASSPPRNTGELFF. The CDR3 coding sequence is TGTGCCAGCAGCCCGCCCCGAAACACCGGGGAGCTGTTTTTT.

V is TRBV20-1 and J is TRBJ2-7; 12 nucleotides line up with TRBD2. In germline, CDR1 is DFQATT, CDR2 SNEGSKA (reference sequence). Trimming at V came to 2 bases and at J to 1 base, leaving 12 bases not matched to a gene. This CDR3 has 18 amino acids. CDR3 protein: CSARRASGRVGGSYEQYF. The CDR3 DNA is TGCAGTGCTAGAAGGGCTAGCGGGAGGGTTGGGGGGTCCTACGAGCAGTACTTC.

This chain links TRBV5-1 with TRBJ2-2, with TRBD1 matching 7 bases. The CDR3 runs to 15 residues. Germline V gives CDR1 SGHRS, CDR2 YFSETQ. V was clipped by 3 bases and J by 0 bases; unmatched bases: 2. CDR3 sequence (DNA): TGCGCCAGCAGCTGGGACAGAACGAACACCGGGGAGCTGTTTTTT. This encodes CASSWDRTNTGELFF.

The sample holds many counts of this clonotype. For the CDR3, the DNA is TGTGCCAGCAGCCCAGGGGGCAACACCGGGGAGCTGTTTTTT. This codes for CASSPGGNTGELFF. This chain connects TRBV7-9 to TRBJ2-2, with 8 bases that match TRBD1. In germline, CDR1 is SEHNR, CDR2 FQNEAQ (reference sequence). There are 14 residues in the CDR3. Trimming at V came to 5 bases and at J to 2 bases, leaving 1 base not matched to a gene.

This clonotype was found a few times. J is TRBJ1-2 and V is TRBV7-9; no firm D call. V was shortened by 5 bases and J by 4 bases, with 14 bases between the two germline ends. This CDR3 spans 14 amino acids. Germline CDR1 is SEHNR and CDR2 is FQNEAQ (reference sequence). The CDR3 bases are TGTGCCAGCAGCCCCCCAGTAGCAACCTATGGCTACACCTTC. It translates to CASSPPVATYGYTF.

This clonotype was found a few times. J is TRBJ2-1 and V is TRBV6-5; 8 nucleotides agree with TRBD2. Germline V gene lookup returns CDR1 MNHEY and CDR2 SVGAGI. The V gene end was trimmed by 6 bases and the J gene end by 2 bases; junction bases not matched to a gene: 6. CDR3 length: 15 amino acids. The CDR3 DNA reads TGTGCCAGCAGGCGACTAGCGACACCCTACAATGAGCAGTTCTTC. It specifies CASRRLATPYNEQFF.

The genes are TRBV27 and TRBJ2-7; perhaps TRBD2 as D (5 bases). The germline V gene has CDR1 MNHEY and CDR2 SMNVEV (reference sequence). This CDR3 contains 18 residues. V lost 3 bases and J 6 bases, leaving 27 bases between the germline ends. CDR3 loop: CASSFSTGKGFVSCEQYF. The CDR3 DNA sequence: TGTGCCAGCAGTTTCTCGACCGGGAAGGGATTCGTCTCGTGCGAGCAGTACTTC.